These 21 T cell receptor beta chains were all obtained from the same sample, sequenced in a study of PD-1 blockade in mismatch repair-deficient tumors (dated by TCRdb to about 2017). Libraries were made using the immunoSEQ multiplex PCR assay. In its TCRdb copy, this immuneACCESS table keeps in-frame sequences only and misses some clones. Where compared with another copy, unresolved V genes explain less than half of these, and the others have no known cause. Recorded for this sample are some 48,000 clones; around three quarters of them occurred a single time. Less than 3.5% of the sample is taken by the ten largest. What this sample's time point label stands for: peripheral blood before pembrolizumab. The specimen comprised PBMCs, sampled before pembrolizumab treatment. These TCRs come from an adult with mismatch repair-deficient cancer.

The rearrangement uses TRBV5-1 and TRBJ2-7; tentative D call: TRBD2 (5 bases). Trimming removed 6 bases at V and 4 bases at J, with 20 bases between. CDR3 length: 15 residues. Germline CDR1 SGHRS, CDR2 YFSETQ. The CDR3 region is CASTVKSGRVYEQYF. As DNA, the CDR3 is TGCGCCAGCACGGTCAAGAGCGGACGGGTTTACGAGCAGTACTTC.

This chain connects TRBV18 to TRBJ2-7, with D unclear. Trimming removed 2 bases at V and 3 bases at J, with 11 bases between. Per the germline V gene, CDR1 is KGHSH and CDR2 is LQKENI. There are 14 residues in the CDR3. CDR3 in DNA: TGTGCCAGCTCACCAGGGCGGATACACTACGAGCAGTACTTC. Translated, it gives CASSPGRIHYEQYF.

The rearrangement uses TRBV30 and TRBJ2-7; the match to TRBD1 covers 10 bases. Germline-derived CDR1 and CDR2 are GTSNPN and SVGIG (reference sequence). This CDR3 region has 14 residues. V trimming: 1 base; J trimming: 3 bases; junction bases outside the gene matches: 3. The CDR3 region is CAWSGGDRGYEQYF. The DNA of the CDR3 is TGTGCCTGGAGTGGGGGGGACAGGGGCTACGAGCAGTACTTC. Drawing the rest from reference TRBV30 and TRBJ2-7, the complete variable domain is SQTIHQWPATLVQPVGSPLSLECTVEGTSNPNLYWYRQAAGRGLQLLFYSVGIGQISSEVPQNLSASRPQDRQFILSSKKLLLSDSGFYLCAWSGGDRGYEQYFGPGTRLTVT.

This clone has more than one count but fewer than ten. V usage is TRBV29-1 and J usage is TRBJ1-5; tentative D call: TRBD1 (6 bases). Deletions cut 5 bases from V and 7 bases from J, with 15 bases between. CDR3 length: 13 residues. From germline, CDR1 is SQVTM and CDR2 ANQGSEA. The CDR3 loop reads CSVIGGAGQPQHF. CDR3 DNA sequence: TGCAGCGTTATTGGGGGCGCGGGGCAGCCCCAGCATTTT.

J is TRBJ2-5 and V is TRBV28; D remains ambiguous. Per germline, CDR1 MDHEN and CDR2 SYDVKM. Trimming pared 3 bases from V and 1 base from J, leaving 3 bases between. The CDR3 runs to 12 residues. The CDR3 here is CASSLLQETQYF. CDR3 bases: TGTGCCAGCAGTTTGCTCCAAGAGACCCAGTACTTC.

The rearrangement links TRBV9 to TRBJ2-1; D tentatively reads TRBD1 or TRBD2 (5 bases each). Trimming left V 3 bases short and J 5 bases short, with 15 bases between. Germline V lookup: CDR1 SGDLS, CDR2 YYNGEE. The CDR3 extends over 15 amino acids. CDR3 amino acids: CASSAGDPPNNEQFF. CDR3 bases: TGTGCCAGCAGCGCTGGGGACCCACCAAACAATGAGCAGTTCTTC.

The genes are TRBV30 and TRBJ2-6; D is perhaps TRBD1 or TRBD2 (5 bases each). The CDR3 is 20 amino acids. CDR1 is GTSNPN, CDR2 SVGIG, per germline (reference sequence). With 0 bases removed from V and 4 bases from J, the gap between germline ends came to 25 bases. The CDR3: CAWSVYSGTYIRGGANVLTF. The CDR3, as DNA: TGTGCCTGGAGTGTATATTCCGGGACCTACATCCGGGGAGGGGCCAACGTCCTGACTTTC.

This clone appeared a single time. CDR3 protein: CASSLTAGQGNSREQFF. CDR3 DNA sequence: TGTGCCAGCAGCTTAACCGCCGGACAGGGAAACTCTAGGGAGCAGTTCTTC. The V call is TRBV7-6, the J call TRBJ2-1; 8 bases match TRBD1. V gave up 2 bases and J gave up 10 bases; unmatched junction bases: 16. Germline CDR1 and CDR2: SGHVS and FNYEAQ. CDR3 length equals 17 residues.

V gene TRBV10-3 combines with J gene TRBJ2-3, with D tentatively TRBD2 (6 bases). This CDR3 is 18 amino acids long. The ends were cut back, 2 bases at V and 1 base at J, with 19 bases in the middle. In germline, CDR1 is ENHRY, CDR2 SYGVKD. CDR3 nucleotides: TGTGCCATCAGTGAGCCTCGGACGGGGGTCTCGGGCACAGATACGCAGTATTTT. Protein product: CAISEPRTGVSGTDTQYF.

The V call is TRBV27, the J call TRBJ1-1; D call uncertain. V was shortened by 3 bases and J by 0 bases, with 5 bases between the two germline ends. There are 13 residues in the CDR3. Per germline, CDR1 MNHEY and CDR2 SMNVEV (reference sequence). CDR3 loop: CASSFSVNTEAFF. In DNA, the CDR3 is TGTGCCAGCAGTTTTTCAGTGAACACTGAAGCTTTCTTT.

This clone was picked up a small number of times. CDR3 residues: CASSKAGGLSTSGANVLTF. The CDR3 nucleotides read TGTGCCAGCAGCAAAGCGGGGGGGTTGAGCACCTCTGGGGCCAACGTCCTGACTTTC. This chain connects TRBV21-1 to TRBJ2-6; no check of the table's D call, TRBD2, against the DNA was made. TRBV21-1 is a pseudogene. The CDR3 consists of 19 residues.

This clone showed up just once. J is TRBJ1-1 and V is TRBV7-3; D remains ambiguous. V dropped 2 bases and J dropped 1 base, with 5 bases sitting between them. The CDR3 is made up of 13 amino acids. Germline loops: CDR1 SGHTA, CDR2 FQGTGA. The CDR3 spells CASSLARNTEAFF. The DNA of the CDR3 is TGTGCCAGCAGCTTAGCGCGGAACACTGAAGCTTTCTTT.

The V gene is TRBV27, the J gene TRBJ2-7, with D unresolved. This CDR3 contains 15 residues. Trimming removed 8 bases at V and 0 bases at J, with 17 bases between. Germline CDR1 MNHEY, CDR2 SMNVEV (reference sequence). The CDR3 coding sequence is TGTGCCAGCGGCGATTTATCGGACGGCTCCTACGAGCAGTACTTC. Encoded protein: CASGDLSDGSYEQYF.

This chain connects TRBV5-5 to TRBJ1-4; D is perhaps TRBD1 (5 bases). V lost 4 bases and J lost 0, with 10 bases in between. CDR1 and CDR2 from the germline V gene are SGHKS and YYEKEE (reference sequence). CDR3 size: 15 residues. CDR3 nucleotide sequence: TGTGCCAGCAGCCTCAGACAGTCAACTAATGAAAAACTGTTTTTT. Protein: CASSLRQSTNEKLFF.

This chain uses TRBV6-1 with TRBJ2-1; 12 bases agree with TRBD2. J was trimmed by 8 bases and V by 6 bases; bases with no gene match: 5. This CDR3 spans 14 amino acids. Germline V gene data show CDR1 as MNHNS and CDR2 as SASEGT. As DNA, the CDR3 is TGTGCCAGCAGCTGGACTAGCGGGGTCGATGAGCAGTTCTTC. Its translation: CASSWTSGVDEQFF.

This clone was recorded only once. The chain recombines TRBV11-3 with TRBJ2-7; D unresolved. V dropped 4 bases and J dropped 0 bases, with 19 bases sitting between them. The length of the CDR3 is 17 residues. Germline V gene data show CDR1 as SGHNT and CDR2 as YENEEA. CDR3 residues: CASSSLSGTGTSYEQYF. The CDR3 nucleotides read TGTGCCAGCAGCTCCCTTTCCGGTACCGGAACCTCCTACGAGCAGTACTTC. Based on the CDR3 plus reference TRBV11-3 and TRBJ2-7, the full variable domain is EAGVVQSPRYKIIEKKQPVAFWCNPISGHNTLYWYLQNLGQGPELLIRYENEEAVDDSQLPKDRFSAERLKGVDSTLKIQPAELGDSAVYLCASSSLSGTGTSYEQYFGPGTRLTVT.

The rearrangement links TRBV19 to TRBJ2-1; D gene unclear. The CDR3 extends over 12 amino acids. Germline CDR1 is LNHDA and CDR2 is SQIVND (reference sequence). The germline V and J ends were trimmed by 6 bases and 8 bases, with 11 bases remaining between them. The CDR3 coding sequence is TGTGCCAGTAGATCCCCGGGTTATGAGCAGTTCTTC. Translation gives CASRSPGYEQFF.

The V call is TRBV11-1, the J call TRBJ1-2; D not resolved. V lost 1 base and J 8 bases, leaving 11 bases between the germline ends. This CDR3 has 13 amino acids. Looked up from germline, CDR1 is SGHAT and CDR2 is FQDESV (reference sequence). The CDR3 sequence is CASSLGPSAGYTF. The CDR3, as DNA: TGTGCCAGCAGCTTAGGACCTTCCGCGGGCTACACCTTC.

The chain employs TRBV19 and TRBJ1-4; 9 positions match TRBD1. After removal of 7 bases from V and 4 bases from J, the junction contained 7 bases not matched to a gene. Germline CDR1 is LNHDA and CDR2 is SQIVND (reference sequence). This CDR3 has 15 residues. The CDR3 nucleotides are TGTGCCAGTAACTCCCGGACAGGGGATAATGAAAAACTGTTTTTT. Its translation: CASNSRTGDNEKLFF.

This clone is classed as medium-sized. The chain has TRBV27 and TRBJ2-7; no reliable D call. The ends were cut back, 6 bases at V and 5 bases at J, with 11 bases in the middle. Germline V CDR1 and CDR2: MNHEY, SMNVEV (reference sequence). This CDR3 has 12 amino acids. The CDR3 loop reads CASSTDLDEQYF. In DNA, the CDR3 is TGTGCCAGCAGCACAGACTTGGACGAGCAGTACTTC.

The chain couples TRBV7-6 to TRBJ2-2; TRBD2 agrees at 13 bases. The CDR3 loop spans 17 amino acids. V dropped 6 bases and J dropped 6; count of bases not matched to a gene: 10. Germline V gene data show CDR1 as SGHVS and CDR2 as FNYEAQ. The CDR3 DNA is TGTGCCAGCAGTCCGGGCGGACTAGCGGGAGTCCCCGGGGAGCTGTTTTTT. Its translation is CASSPGGLAGVPGELFF.